Presented here are 3 T cell receptor beta chains from one specimen sequenced in a study of blood T cell repertoires in COVID-19. Clones were sequenced by immunoSEQ multiplex PCR, and TCRdb holds only the in-frame ones, with some missing. The sample shows hundreds of thousands of clones, 70% to 90% of them seen only once. The sequenced sample consisted of PBMCs or T cells enriched from blood (not recorded which). The receptors shown here come from a man aged 45 to 65 who had been exposed to COVID-19.

J is TRBJ1-2 and V is TRBV29-1, with a weak D call TRBD1 (5 bases). Germline lookup yields CDR1 SQVTM and CDR2 ANQGSEA. V lost 2 bases, J lost 6 bases, and 13 bases lay in between. The CDR3 consists of 13 residues. The CDR3: CSVETPGKDGYTF. CDR3 DNA sequence: TGCAGCGTTGAAACCCCAGGGAAGGATGGCTACACCTTC.

The chain couples TRBV27 to TRBJ1-6; TRBD1 matches at 10 bases. There are 14 residues in the CDR3. The junction had 2 bases not matched to a gene; V was cut back by 5 bases and J by 7 bases. The germline V gene has CDR1 MNHEY and CDR2 SMNVEV (reference sequence). The CDR3 DNA follows: TGTGCCAGCAGTGGGGACAGGGGAAATTCACCCCTCCACTTT. Its translation: CASSGDRGNSPLHF.

This rearrangement joins TRBV2 to TRBJ2-1, with D perhaps TRBD2 (6 bases). This CDR3 has 11 amino acids. Deletions cut 6 bases from V and 16 bases from J, with 16 bases between. Germline V gives CDR1 SNHLY, CDR2 FYNNEI. Written as DNA, the CDR3 is TGTGCCAGCAGGGCTGGAGGGTTGGGATTCTTC. Translating gives CASRAGGLGFF.